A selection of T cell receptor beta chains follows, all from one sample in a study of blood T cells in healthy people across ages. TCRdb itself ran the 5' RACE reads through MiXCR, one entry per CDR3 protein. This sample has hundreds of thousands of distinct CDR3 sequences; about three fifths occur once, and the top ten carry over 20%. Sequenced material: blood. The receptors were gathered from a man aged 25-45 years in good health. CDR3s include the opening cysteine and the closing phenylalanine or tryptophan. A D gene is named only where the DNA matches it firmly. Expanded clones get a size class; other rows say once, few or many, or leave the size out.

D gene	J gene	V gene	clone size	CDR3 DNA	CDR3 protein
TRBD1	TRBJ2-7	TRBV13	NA	TGTGCCAGCAGCTCCTCGAGACAGGGAACCTACGAGCAGTACTTC	CASSSSRQGTYEQYF
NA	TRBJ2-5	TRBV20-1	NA	TGCAGTGCTAAGGGCCAAAAAGAGACCCAGTACTTC	CSAKGQKETQYF
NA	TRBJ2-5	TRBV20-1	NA	TGCAGTGCTAGTGAGGCGGGGGCCTACCAACGCAGGTACCAAGAGACCCAGTACTTC	CSASEAGAYQRRYQETQYF
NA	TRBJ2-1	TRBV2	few	TGTGCCAGCGCCTCGAGGTCAGGGGGGGTGCGAGAGCAGTTCTTC	CASASRSGGVREQFF
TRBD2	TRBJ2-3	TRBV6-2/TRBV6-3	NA	TGTGCCAGCAGTTCCCGGACTAGCGGGAGCCCAGATACGCAGTATTTT	CASSSRTSGSPDTQYF
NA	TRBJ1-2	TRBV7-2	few	TGTGCCAGCAGCCCGACGGCCCTAGTCAGAGGCTACACCTTC	CASSPTALVRGYTF
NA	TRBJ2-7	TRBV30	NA	TGTGCCTGGAGCACCGCCGGGGAGAGCTCCTACGAGCAGTACTTC	CAWSTAGESSYEQYF
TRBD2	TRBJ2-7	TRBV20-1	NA	TGCAGTGCTAGAGATCTCCTAGCGGTCTCCTACGAGCAGTACTTC	CSARDLLAVSYEQYF
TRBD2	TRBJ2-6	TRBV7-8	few	TGTGCCGGGGGACTAGCGGGTCCTGGGGCCAACGTCCTGACTTTC	CAGGLAGPGANVLTF
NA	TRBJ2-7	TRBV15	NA	TGTGCCACCAGCAGAGATCGGGACGAGCAGTACTTC	CATSRDRDEQYF
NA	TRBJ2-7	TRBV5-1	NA	TGCGCCAGCAGCTTTTTAGGGTCGGACTACGAGCAGTACTTC	CASSFLGSDYEQYF
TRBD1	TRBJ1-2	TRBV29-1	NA	TGCAGCGTTCAACCGGTTTCCCCCGGGACAGGTTTTGGCTACACCTTC	CSVQPVSPGTGFGYTF
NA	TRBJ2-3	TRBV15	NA	TGTGCCACCAGCAGAGAGGGGGGCGGAGATACGCAGTATTTT	CATSREGGGDTQYF
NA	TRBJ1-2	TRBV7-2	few	TGTGCCAGCAGCTCGAATCTGGGGGCGTCGGATCGCTATGGCTACACCTTC	CASSSNLGASDRYGYTF
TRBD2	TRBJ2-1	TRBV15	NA	TGTGCCACCAGCAGCTTAGCGGGGGGTTACAATGAGCAGTTCTTC	CATSSLAGGYNEQFF
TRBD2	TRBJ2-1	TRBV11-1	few	TGTGCCACCCGGCCTACGGGACTAGCGGTAAATGAGCAGTTCTTC	CATRPTGLAVNEQFF
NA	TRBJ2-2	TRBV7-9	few	TGTGCCAGCAGCTTTTCGCGGGGTCGCACCGGGGAGCTGTTTTTT	CASSFSRGRTGELFF
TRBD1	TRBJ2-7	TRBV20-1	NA	TGCAGTGCTAGTGGGGACAGGGACTACGAGCAGTACTTC	CSASGDRDYEQYF
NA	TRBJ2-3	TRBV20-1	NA	TGCAGTGCTAGCGGCGGACCAAACACAGATACGCAGTATTTT	CSASGGPNTDTQYF
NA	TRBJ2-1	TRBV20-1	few	TGCAGTGCTCCACACGGGCAGGGGGGAAATGAGCAGTTCTTC	CSAPHGQGGNEQFF
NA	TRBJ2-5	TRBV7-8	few	TGTGCCAGCAGCTCAGGGGAACAAGAGACCCAGTACTTC	CASSSGEQETQYF
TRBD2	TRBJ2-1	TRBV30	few	TGTGCCGGACTAGCGGGAGTAAGCAATGAGCAGTTCTTC	CAGLAGVSNEQFF
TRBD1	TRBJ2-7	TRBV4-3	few	TGCGCCAGCAGCCAAGACCCCCACAGGGGGACCTACGAGCAGTACTTC	CASSQDPHRGTYEQYF
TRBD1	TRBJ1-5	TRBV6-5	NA	TGTGCCAGCAGGCCTGACAGGGATAATCAGCCCCAGCATTTT	CASRPDRDNQPQHF
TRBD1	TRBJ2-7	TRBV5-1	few	TGCGCCAGCAGCCACGGACAGGGGGTTCCCTACGAGCAGTACTTC	CASSHGQGVPYEQYF
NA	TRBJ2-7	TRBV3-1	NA	TGTGCCAGCAGCCAAGACAGACAGTTCCACGAGCAGTACTTC	CASSQDRQFHEQYF
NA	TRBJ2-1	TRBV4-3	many	TGCGCCAGCAGCCAAGAGGGGACGGAGAACAATGAGCAGTTCTTC	CASSQEGTENNEQFF
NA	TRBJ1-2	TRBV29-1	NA	TGCAGCGTTGAGGAACAGGCAAGTGGCTACACCTTC	CSVEEQASGYTF
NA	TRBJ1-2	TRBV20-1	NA	TGCAGTGCTAGGAAACAGGGCTATGGCTACACCTTC	CSARKQGYGYTF
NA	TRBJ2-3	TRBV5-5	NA	TGTGCCAGCAGCTTCCGTGGGAGCGGGCTTAGCACAGATACGCAGTATTTT	CASSFRGSGLSTDTQYF
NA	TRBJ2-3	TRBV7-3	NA	TGTGCCAGCAGCTTAACTGGCCCCCAGCCGCAGTATTTT	CASSLTGPQPQYF
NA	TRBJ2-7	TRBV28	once	TGTGCCAGCGCGGACGGGGCCCTACGCGAGCAGTACTTC	CASADGALREQYF
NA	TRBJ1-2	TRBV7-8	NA	TGTGCCAGCAGCCAGGGGTTTTCGGGCTACACCTTC	CASSQGFSGYTF
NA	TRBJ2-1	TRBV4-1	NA	TGCGCCAGCAGCCTCTACCACACGAGCGGGTCCTACAATGAGCAGTTCTTC	CASSLYHTSGSYNEQFF
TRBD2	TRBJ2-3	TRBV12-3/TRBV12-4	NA	TGTGCCAGCACCCCGGGGGGGCCCAGCACAGATACGCAGTATTTT	CASTPGGPSTDTQYF
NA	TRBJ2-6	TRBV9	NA	TGTGCCAGCAGCCCGACCGGTGGGGCCAACGTCCTGACTTTC	CASSPTGGANVLTF
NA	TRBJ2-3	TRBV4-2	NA	TGTGCCAGCACCCTCAAGGTGGGGGCCTCAGATACGCAGTATTTT	CASTLKVGASDTQYF
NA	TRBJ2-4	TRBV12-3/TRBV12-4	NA	TGTGCCAGCAGTTTTGTGGGACACTTTAGAATAGGTCCCCTAGCCAAAAACATTCAGTACTTC	CASSFVGHFRIGPLAKNIQYF
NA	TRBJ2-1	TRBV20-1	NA	TGCGGTGCCCCGGGGCTGCCCAATGAGCAGTTCTTC	CGAPGLPNEQFF
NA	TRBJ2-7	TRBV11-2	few	TGTGCCAGCAGCTTCAGGCAGGGGCAGGACGAGCAGTACTTC	CASSFRQGQDEQYF
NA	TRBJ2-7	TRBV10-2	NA	TGCGCCAGCGTCTCTGGCGGAACCTACGAGCAGTACTTC	CASVSGGTYEQYF
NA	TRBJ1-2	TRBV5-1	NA	TGCGCCAGCAGCTTTACAGGGAGCTCCAAGAACTATGGCTACACCTTC	CASSFTGSSKNYGYTF
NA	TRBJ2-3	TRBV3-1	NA	TGTGCCAGCAGCCTGATGATGCCAGATACGCAGTATTTT	CASSLMMPDTQYF
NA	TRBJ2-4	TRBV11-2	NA	TGTGCCAGCAGGCCGGCTAGTTTACTAGCCAAAAACATTCAGTACTTC	CASRPASLLAKNIQYF
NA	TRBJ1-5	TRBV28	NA	TGTGCCAGCAGTTCTGATCAGCCCCCGCATTTT	CASSSDQPPHF
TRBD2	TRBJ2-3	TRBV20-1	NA	TGCAGTGCCATAGCGGGAGCGCCTTATACGCAGTATTTT	CSAIAGAPYTQYF
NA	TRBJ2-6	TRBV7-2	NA	TGTGCCAGCAGCTTAGGGTGGGTGACTGGGGCCAACGTCCTGACTTTC	CASSLGWVTGANVLTF
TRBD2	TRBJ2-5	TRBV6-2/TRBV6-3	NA	TGTGCCAGCTTAGCGGGAGCTCAAGAGACCCAGTACTTC	CASLAGAQETQYF
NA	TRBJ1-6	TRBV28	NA	TGTGCCAGCATCCTTGGGGGGGCACTGAGGGCGGATTCACCCCTCCACTTT	CASILGGALRADSPLHF
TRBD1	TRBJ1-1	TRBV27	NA	TGTGCCAGCAGTGCCGGGACAGGGGTCAGCACTGAAGCTTTCTTT	CASSAGTGVSTEAFF
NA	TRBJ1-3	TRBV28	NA	TGTGCCAGCAGTACAGGGTTCTCTGGAAACACCATATATTTT	CASSTGFSGNTIYF
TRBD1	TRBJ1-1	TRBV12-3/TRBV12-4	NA	TGTGCCTCTACCTTGGGGCAGGGGGTGTCGCCTAACACTGAAGCTTTCTTT	CASTLGQGVSPNTEAFF
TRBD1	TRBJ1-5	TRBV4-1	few	TGCGCCAGCAGCCAAGAGTGGGGGGACAGGGGCAACAATCAGCCCCAGCATTTT	CASSQEWGDRGNNQPQHF
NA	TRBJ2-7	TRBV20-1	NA	TGCAGTGCTAGAGATCCGATGGCAGGGGCCTACGAGCAGTACTTC	CSARDPMAGAYEQYF
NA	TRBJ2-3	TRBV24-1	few	TGTGCCACCAGTGATGCGGGACTGACCTTCACAGATACGCAGTATTTT	CATSDAGLTFTDTQYF
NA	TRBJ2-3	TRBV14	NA	TGTGCCAGCAGCCAACTCTGGGAACCCGAACGTCCAGATACGCAGTATTTT	CASSQLWEPERPDTQYF